Below, one T cell receptor (beta chain) is given with its context. What it recognizes is unknown. This sample was taken from a study of CD8+ T cells in alopecia areata. Study-level background: It was 6 to 18 months of tofacitinib, and then there were 6 months off drug.

Broader study findings: Lesional scalp exceeded normal scalp in clonality, especially in alopecia totalis/universalis.

V lost 5 bases, J lost 1 base, and 18 bases lay in between. The V gene's germline CDR1 is PRHDT and CDR2 FYEKMQ (reference sequence). The CDR3 length is 17 residues. Reverse transcription of extracted RNA yielded cDNA, which provided the sequencing template. Using immunoSEQ multiplex PCR, the repertoire was profiled, and TCRdb retains in-frame clones only, with some absent. This table holds about 180,000 clones, approximately 70% found once. J is TRBJ2-4 and V is TRBV13; D gene ambiguous. The sample in question was CD8+ T cells sorted from blood, obtained at week 0. This clonotype originated in a human donor with alopecia areata. The CDR3 sequence is CASSQGPAQTAKNIQYF. The CDR3 region has the DNA TGTGCCAGCAGCCAAGGACCGGCACAAACTGCCAAAAACATTCAGTACTTC.